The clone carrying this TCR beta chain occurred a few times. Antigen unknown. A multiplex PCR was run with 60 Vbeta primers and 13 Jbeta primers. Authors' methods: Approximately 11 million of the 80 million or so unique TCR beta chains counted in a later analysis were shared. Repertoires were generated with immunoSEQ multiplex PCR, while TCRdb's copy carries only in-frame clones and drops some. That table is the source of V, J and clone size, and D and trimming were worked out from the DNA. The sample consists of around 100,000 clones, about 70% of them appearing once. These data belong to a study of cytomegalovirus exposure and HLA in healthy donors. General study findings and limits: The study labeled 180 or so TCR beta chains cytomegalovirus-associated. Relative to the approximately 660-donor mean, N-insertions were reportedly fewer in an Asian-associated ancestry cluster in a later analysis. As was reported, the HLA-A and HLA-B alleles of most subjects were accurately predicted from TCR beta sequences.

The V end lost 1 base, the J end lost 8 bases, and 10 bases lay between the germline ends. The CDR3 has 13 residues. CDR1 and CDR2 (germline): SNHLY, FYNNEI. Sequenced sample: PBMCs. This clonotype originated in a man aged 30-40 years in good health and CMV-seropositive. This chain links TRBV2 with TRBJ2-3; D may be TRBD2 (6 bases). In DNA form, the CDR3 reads TGTGCCAGCAGTGAAGGGGGGGTAGGTACGCAGTATTTT. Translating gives CASSEGGVGTQYF.